Listed below are T cell receptor beta chains from one sample, sequenced in a study of CXCR3-negative and CXCR3-positive naive CD8 T cells. TCRdb re-called the 5' RACE reads and catalogs CDR3 proteins one per entry, DNA excluded. The sample includes 92,000 or so distinct CDR3 sequences. Material: naive CXCR3- CD8+ T cells from blood. The receptors were gathered from a human donor in good health. Some clones in this sample may be carry-over from other donors' samples. CDR3s include the opening cysteine and the closing phenylalanine or tryptophan. Each record gives: J gene, V gene, CDR3 protein.

j_gene: TRBJ2-7
v_gene: TRBV5-4
CDR3aa: CAYGGGTTYEQYF

j_gene: TRBJ1-1
v_gene: TRBV12-3/TRBV12-4
CDR3aa: CASSFEGGTEAFF

j_gene: TRBJ2-5
v_gene: TRBV11-2
CDR3aa: CASSTRVGPLQETQYF

j_gene: TRBJ1-2
v_gene: TRBV29-1
CDR3aa: CSVGVDNRGGYTF

j_gene: TRBJ1-2
v_gene: TRBV29-1
CDR3aa: CSVEGGTGNNYGYTF

j_gene: TRBJ2-1
v_gene: TRBV3-1
CDR3aa: CASSQVSRIRSYNEQFF

j_gene: TRBJ2-2
v_gene: TRBV6-1
CDR3aa: CASSDGTSGSRDTGELFF

j_gene: TRBJ2-1
v_gene: TRBV4-2
CDR3aa: CASSPSGSGEYNEQFF

j_gene: TRBJ2-1
v_gene: TRBV28
CDR3aa: CASSMADTYNEQFF

j_gene: TRBJ1-1
v_gene: TRBV6-2/TRBV6-3
CDR3aa: CASSYVGGDTEAFF

j_gene: TRBJ2-1
v_gene: TRBV28
CDR3aa: CASSPSGGPNEQFF

j_gene: TRBJ1-1
v_gene: TRBV6-6
CDR3aa: CASSSGQGTEAFF

j_gene: TRBJ2-3
v_gene: TRBV11-2
CDR3aa: CASSLNSGETDTQYF

j_gene: TRBJ2-7
v_gene: TRBV29-1
CDR3aa: CSVEDTGSYEQYF

j_gene: TRBJ2-5
v_gene: TRBV27
CDR3aa: CASNKLDRYQETQYF

j_gene: TRBJ1-2
v_gene: TRBV12-3/TRBV12-4
CDR3aa: CASSDQGTGSGYTF

j_gene: TRBJ2-1
v_gene: TRBV29-1
CDR3aa: CSDRDRSLPNEQFF

j_gene: TRBJ2-3
v_gene: TRBV10-3
CDR3aa: CAISEGLAGGNTQYF

j_gene: TRBJ1-4
v_gene: TRBV7-2
CDR3aa: CASSPSGGGEKLFF

j_gene: TRBJ2-7
v_gene: TRBV7-2
CDR3aa: CASSFGGSEQYF

j_gene: TRBJ2-1
v_gene: TRBV29-1
CDR3aa: CSVETDRAYNEQFF

j_gene: TRBJ2-5
v_gene: TRBV20-1
CDR3aa: CSARAGLAESETQYF

j_gene: TRBJ2-1
v_gene: TRBV11-2
CDR3aa: CASSLELAVYNEQFF

j_gene: TRBJ2-5
v_gene: TRBV3-1
CDR3aa: CASSRGGQETHYF

j_gene: TRBJ2-7
v_gene: TRBV29-1
CDR3aa: CSVEGGTPHGNEQYF

j_gene: TRBJ1-1
v_gene: TRBV30
CDR3aa: CAWRGRGWAEAFF

j_gene: TRBJ2-3
v_gene: TRBV4-2
CDR3aa: CASSGTSDTDTQYF

j_gene: TRBJ2-6
v_gene: TRBV12-3/TRBV12-4
CDR3aa: CASSPESGANVLTF

j_gene: TRBJ2-1
v_gene: TRBV13
CDR3aa: CASSPSGTGVNEQFF

j_gene: TRBJ1-1
v_gene: TRBV25-1
CDR3aa: CASDKGRGTEAFF

j_gene: TRBJ2-7
v_gene: TRBV29-1
CDR3aa: CSVGQGDYEQYF

j_gene: TRBJ2-2
v_gene: TRBV29-1
CDR3aa: CSVGPGTENTGELFF

j_gene: TRBJ2-6
v_gene: TRBV29-1
CDR3aa: CSVATGAISGANVLTF

j_gene: TRBJ2-7
v_gene: TRBV13
CDR3aa: CASSHPREGVDEQYF

j_gene: TRBJ2-1
v_gene: TRBV7-2
CDR3aa: CASSLVPSSYNEQFF

j_gene: TRBJ2-7
v_gene: TRBV9
CDR3aa: CASSAAGQPTYEQYF

j_gene: TRBJ2-7
v_gene: TRBV14
CDR3aa: CASSQEGRGYEQYF

j_gene: TRBJ2-3
v_gene: TRBV7-9
CDR3aa: CASSSPVSLSTDTQYF

j_gene: TRBJ2-7
v_gene: TRBV7-6
CDR3aa: CASSPGQGLHTEQYF

j_gene: TRBJ2-7
v_gene: TRBV5-1
CDR3aa: CASTKGLLSYEQYF

j_gene: TRBJ1-1
v_gene: TRBV21-1
CDR3aa: CASSPTFSGTEAFF

j_gene: TRBJ2-2
v_gene: TRBV20-1
CDR3aa: CSALTGAGELFF

j_gene: TRBJ1-2
v_gene: TRBV20-1
CDR3aa: CSARDWGEGYTF

j_gene: TRBJ2-7
v_gene: TRBV28
CDR3aa: CASKSGASYEQYF

j_gene: TRBJ1-1
v_gene: TRBV20-1
CDR3aa: CSARETGITEAFF

j_gene: TRBJ2-4
v_gene: TRBV29-1
CDR3aa: CSVKERNIQYF

j_gene: TRBJ2-2
v_gene: TRBV5-1
CDR3aa: CASSLGAGGVIVTGELFF

j_gene: TRBJ2-6
v_gene: TRBV7-8
CDR3aa: CASSLGSGANVLTF

j_gene: TRBJ2-7
v_gene: TRBV7-2
CDR3aa: CASSLVLAGPSGEQYF

j_gene: TRBJ2-1
v_gene: TRBV7-3
CDR3aa: CASSLLVAGSEQFF

j_gene: TRBJ2-5
v_gene: TRBV29-1
CDR3aa: CSVEPGPETQYF

j_gene: TRBJ2-1
v_gene: TRBV6-5
CDR3aa: CASLPNSGSYNEQFF

j_gene: TRBJ2-7
v_gene: TRBV29-1
CDR3aa: CSVVGRGGSWEQYF

j_gene: TRBJ1-1
v_gene: TRBV29-1
CDR3aa: CSVVVGDMGWTEAFF

j_gene: TRBJ1-1
v_gene: TRBV6-2/TRBV6-3
CDR3aa: CASSGGSEAFF

j_gene: TRBJ2-7
v_gene: TRBV12-3/TRBV12-4
CDR3aa: CASSLSREIYEQYF

j_gene: TRBJ2-3
v_gene: TRBV29-1
CDR3aa: CSVEGTSGEITDTQYF

j_gene: TRBJ2-1
v_gene: TRBV10-3
CDR3aa: CAISGGTSGGFYEQFF

j_gene: TRBJ2-1
v_gene: TRBV7-2
CDR3aa: CASSPGLDFLNEQFF